This T cell receptor (beta chain) was retrieved from a study of Tregs in tolerant kidney transplant recipients. Study overall: Sorting of CD4+CD25+CD127- cells followed approximately three-day belatacept mixed lymphocyte reactions, sometimes with approximately 5-day graft donor restimulation.

TCRdb's copy holds only in-frame clones and misses some; the assay was immunoSEQ multiplex PCR. The data hold 35,000 to 50,000 clones, with 95% observed a single time. Comment on this clone: Its specificity is unknown.

Germline CDR1 reads KGHSH; CDR2 reads LQKENI. The V end was cut by 2 bases, the J end by 7 bases, with 11 bases between. This CDR3 is 14 amino acids long. The clonotype was recovered from a human donor in good health. The sequenced material came from Tregs from blood cultured with allogeneic cells. The V and J genes are TRBV18 and TRBJ2-2, with D possibly matching TRBD2 (6 bases). Here the CDR3 DNA reads TGTGCCAGCTCACCAACTAGCTCGAGCGGGGAGCTGTTTTTT. This encodes CASSPTSSSGELFF.